A selection of T cell receptor beta chains follows, all from one sample in a study of PD-L1 blockade in urothelial cancer. Data came from immunoSEQ multiplex PCR; TCRdb stores just in-frame clones and leaves some out. Of fewer than 55,000 clones listed, around 82% are singletons. The material was PBMCs, obtained around atezolizumab (anti-PD-L1) treatment. These receptors were collected from a man aged 65 to 79 with urothelial cancer. Each CDR3 is given with its conserved first and last residue. The D gene is left open where the match is weak. Clone size is given for some rows only: seen once, a few or many times, or a class if the clone is expanded.

d_call	v_call	j_call	clone_size	cdr3_nt	cdr3_aa
-	TRBV19	TRBJ1-1	-	TGTGCCAGTAGTACCTCCAACAGGGCCACTGAAGCTTTCTTT	CASSTSNRATEAFF
-	TRBV4-3	TRBJ2-1	once	TGCGCCAGCAGCCAAGAGTCTTACACCTCCTACAATGAGCAGTTCTTC	CASSQESYTSYNEQFF
-	TRBV5-1	TRBJ1-5	-	TGCGCCAGCAGCTTGGCGGGGGGTTTGGGGCAGCCCCAGCATTTT	CASSLAGGLGQPQHF
TRBD1	TRBV27	TRBJ2-6	-	TGTGCCAGCAGTTCTATCACTCGACAGGGGGACTCTGGGGCCAACGTCCTGACTTTC	CASSSITRQGDSGANVLTF
-	TRBV6-4	TRBJ2-1	-	TGTGCCAGCAGTGCAGGGGTCCACAATGAGCAGTTCTTC	CASSAGVHNEQFF
TRBD1	TRBV9	TRBJ2-5	-	TGTGCCAGCAGCACCGAACAGGGGGCTGGGGAGACCCAGTACTTC	CASSTEQGAGETQYF
-	TRBV5-1	TRBJ2-3	-	TGCGCCAGCAGCCTGGAGGTTGGTCCTAGGATGCCAGATACGCAGTATTTT	CASSLEVGPRMPDTQYF
TRBD2	TRBV2	TRBJ2-2	-	TGTGCCAGCAGTGAAAGGTACTTGACTAGCGGGAGATCCACCGGGGAGCTGTTTTTT	CASSERYLTSGRSTGELFF
-	TRBV7-3	TRBJ2-5	few	TGTGCCAGCAGCCCGACTAGATTCGAGACCCAGTACTTC	CASSPTRFETQYF
TRBD1	TRBV10-3	TRBJ1-5	-	TGTGCCATCAGTGATCCCGGACAGGGTCTTGGCAATCAGCCCCAGCATTTT	CAISDPGQGLGNQPQHF
-	TRBV4-3	TRBJ1-3	-	TGCGCCAGCAGCCAAGATTCGAGTATTGGAAACACCATATATTTT	CASSQDSSIGNTIYF
-	TRBV19	TRBJ1-1	-	TGTGCCAGTAGTATAGGACAGATGAACACTGAAGCTTTCTTT	CASSIGQMNTEAFF
TRBD1	TRBV18	TRBJ2-6	-	TGTGCCAGCTCACCCGGGACAGGGGGCTCTGGGGCCAACGTCCTGACTTTC	CASSPGTGGSGANVLTF
-	TRBV6-1	TRBJ2-5	-	TGTGCCAGCAGTGACCCACCCGGGGGAAGAGAGACCCAGTACTTC	CASSDPPGGRETQYF
-	TRBV29-1	TRBJ1-1	few	TGCAGCGTTGGACCGGGACTTCTGAACACTGAAGCTTTCTTT	CSVGPGLLNTEAFF
TRBD1	TRBV18	TRBJ1-1	-	TGTGCCAGCTCCCGGCGAGACAGGGACACTGAAGCTTTCTTT	CASSRRDRDTEAFF
TRBD1	TRBV6-1	TRBJ2-5	-	TGTGCCAGCAGGAACAGGGGCCACCAAGAGACCCAGTACTTC	CASRNRGHQETQYF
TRBD1	TRBV5-1	TRBJ1-5	-	TGCGCCAGCAGCTTAAGCGGCAGACAGGGACAGCCCCAGCATTTT	CASSLSGRQGQPQHF
TRBD2	TRBV15	TRBJ2-1	-	TGTGCCACCAGCAGACGCGGAACTAGCGGGAGCGTTAATGAGCAGTTCTTC	CATSRRGTSGSVNEQFF
TRBD2	TRBV6-1	TRBJ2-7	once	TGTGCCAGCGGGGGGGGAGCAGGGCTCTCCTACGAGCAGTACTTC	CASGGGAGLSYEQYF
TRBD2	TRBV25-1	TRBJ2-1	-	TGTGCCAGCAGTGTGACTAGCGGGGTGTACAATGAGCAGTTCTTC	CASSVTSGVYNEQFF
TRBD1	TRBV19	TRBJ2-2	few	TGTGCCAGTAGACGACAGGGGGCCTCCGGGGAGCTGTTTTTT	CASRRQGASGELFF
TRBD1	TRBV7-3	TRBJ1-1	-	TGTGCCAGCAGCCTAACAGGGGCCATGAACACTGAAGCTTTCTTT	CASSLTGAMNTEAFF
TRBD1	TRBV19	TRBJ1-5	-	TGTGCCAGCACTGGACAGGAGGGCAGCAATCAGCCCCAGCATTTT	CASTGQEGSNQPQHF
TRBD2	TRBV5-4	TRBJ2-3	-	TGTGCCAGCAGCCCGGGACTAGCGGTCACAGATACGCAGTATTTT	CASSPGLAVTDTQYF
TRBD1	TRBV7-2	TRBJ2-2	-	TGTGCCAGCAGCCCGACAGGGCCCGGGGAGCTGTTTTTT	CASSPTGPGELFF
TRBD2	TRBV5-6	TRBJ2-1	-	TGTGCCAGCAGCGCCGTAGCGGGGGGGCCATGGAATGAGCAGTTCTTC	CASSAVAGGPWNEQFF
TRBD1	TRBV19	TRBJ2-6	once	TGTGCCAGTAGAACTCCGACAGGGGGCGAGGGGGCCAACGTCCTGACTTTC	CASRTPTGGEGANVLTF
-	TRBV14	TRBJ2-7	-	TGTGCCAGCAGCCCCTACTTGTTCTACGAGCAGTACTTC	CASSPYLFYEQYF
TRBD2	TRBV6-5	TRBJ2-1	once	TGTGCCAGCAAAAAAGCGGGGTTGGTGAATGAGCAGTTCTTC	CASKKAGLVNEQFF
-	TRBV30	TRBJ1-4	few	TGTGCCTGGATCTCGGGGGTTGGTGAAAAACTGTTTTTT	CAWISGVGEKLFF
-	TRBV5-6	TRBJ2-2	-	TGTGCCAGCAGCCCGACCCCAACTACTAGCTCTGGGGAGCTGTTTTTT	CASSPTPTTSSGELFF
TRBD1	TRBV30	TRBJ1-2	-	TGTGCCTGGGCTAGTCTAGGACAGGGGTTGGATGGCTACACCTTC	CAWASLGQGLDGYTF
-	TRBV2	TRBJ1-5	once	TGTGCCAGCAGTGAACTCGGGGGTGTCCAGCCCCAGCATTTT	CASSELGGVQPQHF
-	TRBV5-4	TRBJ2-3	-	TGTGCCAGCAGCTTGTTAGGCGGGGAAGATACGCAGTATTTT	CASSLLGGEDTQYF
TRBD1	TRBV7-2	TRBJ2-5	-	TGTGCCAGCAGCACCCGACAGGGGAGTGGAGAGACCCAGTACTTC	CASSTRQGSGETQYF
TRBD1	TRBV19	TRBJ2-7	-	TGTGCCAGTAGTCCGGCCGGGACAGGTGGATCTCTCGAGCAGTACTTC	CASSPAGTGGSLEQYF
-	TRBV4-3	TRBJ1-2	-	TGCGCCAGCAGCCAAGAGATGGGGCCCGGGTATGGCTACACCTTC	CASSQEMGPGYGYTF
TRBD2	TRBV18	TRBJ2-1	few	TGTGCCAGCTCACCTTTGGGACTAGCGACACACAATGAGCAGTTCTTC	CASSPLGLATHNEQFF
TRBD1	TRBV7-2	TRBJ1-3	once	TGTGCCAGCAGCTTAGCACCACCCGGGACAGGGGCTTACAAATTCTCTGGAAACACCATATATTTT	CASSLAPPGTGAYKFSGNTIYF
-	TRBV28	TRBJ1-5	-	TGTGCCAGCCCCTTTAAGCGTCCTAATCAGCCCCAGCATTTT	CASPFKRPNQPQHF
-	TRBV12-5	TRBJ2-3	-	TGTGCTAGTGGTTTGGGGGGCCAGAACCGAAGGACAGATACGCAGTATTTT	CASGLGGQNRRTDTQYF
TRBD2	TRBV28	TRBJ2-3	-	TGTGCCAGCAGTTCCGGACTAGCGGAAGCACCCACAGATACGCAGTATTTT	CASSSGLAEAPTDTQYF
TRBD1	TRBV7-2	TRBJ2-7	-	TGTGCCAGCAGCTTAGTCCCGGACAGGGGCCTCGAGCAGTACTTC	CASSLVPDRGLEQYF
-	TRBV7-3	TRBJ2-2	-	TGTGCCAGCAGCTTTCCAGGGGGGGAGCTGTTTTTT	CASSFPGGELFF
-	TRBV18	TRBJ2-3	-	TGTGCCAGCTCACCAGTCGGCACAGATACGCAGTATTTT	CASSPVGTDTQYF
-	TRBV29-1	TRBJ1-5	-	TGCAGCGTTGAGACCGCGGATAGCAATCAGCCCCAGCATTTT	CSVETADSNQPQHF
-	TRBV15	TRBJ2-5	-	TGTGCCACCAGCAGAGGTTTCGGTGCGGAGACCCAGTACTTC	CATSRGFGAETQYF
-	TRBV30	TRBJ1-1	medium-sized	TGTGCCTGGAGTGTTGGACAGTACACTGAAGCTTTCTTT	CAWSVGQYTEAFF
-	TRBV4-3	TRBJ2-7	few	TGCGCCAGCAGCCATCTTGGGAGTGAGCAGTACTTC	CASSHLGSEQYF
-	TRBV4-1	TRBJ1-5	-	TGCGCCAGCAGCCAAGAGCAGGGGCGCTGGCAGCCCCAGCATTTT	CASSQEQGRWQPQHF
-	TRBV5-4	TRBJ1-1	-	TGTGCCAGCAGCTTGGCCCCTTCGGGCGGGACTGAAGCTTTCTTT	CASSLAPSGGTEAFF
-	TRBV28	TRBJ1-2	once	TGTGCCAGCAGTTCCTCCTCGGAGGGGACCTATGGCTACACCTTC	CASSSSSEGTYGYTF
TRBD1	TRBV28	TRBJ1-5	-	TGTGCCAGCAGAAAACCGGGACAGACCAATCAGCCCCAGCATTTT	CASRKPGQTNQPQHF
-	TRBV29-1	TRBJ2-1	-	TGCAGCGTTGACTCGGGAAGCTCCTACAATGAGCAGTTCTTC	CSVDSGSSYNEQFF
-	TRBV7-9	TRBJ1-4	-	TGTGCCAGCCAGGGTCGGGTTAGTGAAAAACTGTTTTTT	CASQGRVSEKLFF
-	TRBV30	TRBJ1-1	-	TGTGCCTGGAGGAAGGGGTTGACCGGGCGCGTGTGGTTT	CAWRKGLTGRVWF
-	TRBV2	TRBJ1-1	few	TGTGCCAGCCAGATTAACAGGGAGACTGAAGCTTTCTTT	CASQINRETEAFF
-	TRBV18	TRBJ1-1	-	TGTGCCAGCTCACCAGGGGGAGGGACGGCTTTCTTT	CASSPGGGTAFF
TRBD2	TRBV4-3	TRBJ2-1	-	TGCGCCAGCAGCCAAGATCTGGGGACTAGCGGGTCTAGCTCCTACAATGAGCAGTTCTTC	CASSQDLGTSGSSSYNEQFF